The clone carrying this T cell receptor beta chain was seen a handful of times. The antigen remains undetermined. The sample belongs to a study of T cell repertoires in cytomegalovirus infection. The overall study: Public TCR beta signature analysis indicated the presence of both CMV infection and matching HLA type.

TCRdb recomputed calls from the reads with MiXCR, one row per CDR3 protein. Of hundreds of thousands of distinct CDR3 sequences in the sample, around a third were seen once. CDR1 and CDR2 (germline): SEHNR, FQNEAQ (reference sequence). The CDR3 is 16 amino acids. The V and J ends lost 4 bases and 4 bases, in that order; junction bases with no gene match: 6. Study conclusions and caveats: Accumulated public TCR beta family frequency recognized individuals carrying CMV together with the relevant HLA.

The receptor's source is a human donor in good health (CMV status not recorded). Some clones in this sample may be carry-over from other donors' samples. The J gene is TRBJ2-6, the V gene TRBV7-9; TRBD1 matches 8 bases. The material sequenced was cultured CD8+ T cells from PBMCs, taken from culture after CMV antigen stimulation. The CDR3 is CASSSQGARGANVLTF. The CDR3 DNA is TGTGCCAGCAGCTCGCAGGGGGCGCGAGGGGCCAACGTCCTGACTTTC. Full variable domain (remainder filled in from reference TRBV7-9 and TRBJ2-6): DTGVSQNPRHKITKRGQNVTFRCDPISEHNRLYWYRQTLGQGPEFLTYFQNEAQLEKSRLLSDRFSAERPKGSFSTLEIQRTEQGDSAMYLCASSSQGARGANVLTFGAGSRLTVL.